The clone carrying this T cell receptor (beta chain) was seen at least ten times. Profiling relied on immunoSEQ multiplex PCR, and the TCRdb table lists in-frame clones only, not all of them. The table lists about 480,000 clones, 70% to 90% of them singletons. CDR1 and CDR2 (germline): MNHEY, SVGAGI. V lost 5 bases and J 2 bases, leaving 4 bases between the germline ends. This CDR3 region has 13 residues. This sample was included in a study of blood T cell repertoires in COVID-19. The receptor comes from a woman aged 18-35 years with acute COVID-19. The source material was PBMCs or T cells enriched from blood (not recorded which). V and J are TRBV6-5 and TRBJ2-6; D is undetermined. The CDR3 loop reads CASSLAGANVLTF. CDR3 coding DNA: TGTGCCAGCAGTCTCGCTGGGGCCAACGTCCTGACTTTC.